The 21 T cell receptor beta chains in this list originate from one sample, sequenced in a study of CD8 T cells in Susac syndrome. An input of about 0.5 to 1 ug of RNA was subjected to reverse transcription using random hexamers. MiXCR was run by TCRdb on the immunoSEQ multiplex PCR reads, yielding one entry per CDR3 protein. The sample comprises around 130,000 distinct CDR3 sequences, around 90% of which are singletons, and about 0.25% rests with the top ten. Sequenced: CD8+ T cells from PBMCs. The receptor source for this set is a human donor with multiple sclerosis.

The chain's CDR3 is CASSQSSGDFYEQYF. The CDR3 DNA sequence: TGTGCCAGCAGCCAATCTAGCGGCGACTTCTACGAGCAGTACTTC. The chain employs TRBV4-2 and TRBJ2-7; 7 bases are shared with TRBD2. Looked up from germline, CDR1 is LGHNA and CDR2 is YNFKEQ. J lost 3 bases, V lost 2 bases, and 7 bases had no gene match. The CDR3 has 15 amino acids.

This clonotype showed up just a few times. The chain is built from TRBV4-3 and TRBJ2-7; no firm D call. This CDR3 is built from 13 residues. V lost 6 bases to trimming and J lost 4 bases, with 13 bases between them. Germline V lookup: CDR1 LGHNA, CDR2 YSLEER. CDR3 in DNA: TGCGCCAGCAGTGGAATAGAAGGATACGAGCAGTACTTC. It encodes CASSGIEGYEQYF.

The J gene is TRBJ1-4, the V gene TRBV27, with 9 bases aligning to TRBD1. Trimming took 7 bases from V and 9 from J; bases not matched to a gene: 9. Germline CDR1 is MNHEY and CDR2 is SMNVEV (reference sequence). CDR3 length: 14 residues. The CDR3 DNA reads as TGTGCCAGCACCGCGACAGGGGGTAGAAAAAAACTGTTTTTT. It encodes CASTATGGRKKLFF.

The J gene is TRBJ2-7, the V gene TRBV19; D remains unclear. Germline CDR1 LNHDA, CDR2 SQIVND (reference sequence). The CDR3 is 14 amino acids. The V end was cut by 9 bases, the J end by 0 bases, with 15 bases between. The CDR3 protein is CASSDARLSYEQYF. The CDR3, as DNA: TGTGCCAGCTCAGACGCACGCCTCTCCTACGAGCAGTACTTC.

The gene calls are TRBV12-3 or TRBV12-4 and TRBJ1-2; a possible D gene is TRBD1 (5 bases). Trimming shortened V by 0 bases and J by 2 bases, and 16 bases separated the two germline ends. The CDR3 consists of 17 residues. CDR3 sequence (DNA): TGTGCCAGCAGTTTAGCCCTGAGGTGGGGCTCGAACTATGGCTACACCTTC. It encodes CASSLALRWGSNYGYTF.

The sample holds one count of this clonotype. The V call is TRBV3-1, the J call TRBJ1-1; D gene ambiguous. Germline V CDR1 and CDR2: LGHDT, YNNKEL (reference sequence). V lost 4 bases to trimming and J lost 5 bases, with 11 bases between them. The CDR3 has 13 amino acids. CDR3 sequence reads: CASSPSPGTEAFF. The DNA of the CDR3 is TGTGCCAGCAGCCCTAGCCCGGGGACTGAAGCTTTCTTT.

This clonotype was seen a few times. J is TRBJ2-5 and V is TRBV11-1; TRBD2 matches at 10 bases. Losses at the gene ends were 2 bases for V and 5 bases for J; bases not matched to a gene: 2. This CDR3 spans 14 amino acids. CDR1 SGHAT and CDR2 FQDESV come from the germline V gene (reference sequence). The CDR3 DNA is TGTGCCAGCAGCTTATCTAGCGGGAGCGAGACCCAGTACTTC. Its translation: CASSLSSGSETQYF.

The chain employs TRBV19 and TRBJ2-4; 11 bases fit TRBD1. Germline-derived CDR1 and CDR2 are LNHDA and SQIVND (reference sequence). Germline trimming cut 4 bases from V and 6 bases from J; bases unmatched to any gene: 11. The CDR3 is 17 residues long. The CDR3 sequence is CASSTGQGVPGGNIQYF. The DNA of the CDR3 is TGTGCCAGTAGTACGGGACAGGGGGTACCAGGGGGAAACATTCAGTACTTC.

This chain connects TRBV5-6 to TRBJ2-2; D call uncertain. V lost 2 bases and J 1 base, leaving 12 bases between the germline ends. This CDR3 comprises 16 residues. Germline lookup yields CDR1 SGHDT and CDR2 YYEEEE. CDR3: CASSFYERVNTGELFF. The CDR3 bases are TGTGCCAGCAGCTTTTACGAGCGTGTGAACACCGGGGAGCTGTTTTTT.

This clonotype was seen just once. The chain carries TRBV30 and TRBJ2-1; D perhaps matches TRBD2 (6 bases). Germline V CDR1 and CDR2: GTSNPN, SVGIG (reference sequence). Trimming left V 1 base short and J 8 bases short, with 18 bases between. This CDR3 is 15 amino acids long. The CDR3 loop is CAWSAMGRLAHEQFF. The CDR3, as DNA: TGTGCCTGGAGTGCAATGGGGCGTCTAGCGCATGAGCAGTTCTTC.

The rearrangement uses TRBV3-1 and TRBJ1-1, with D hard to call. The CDR3 consists of 13 residues. V shed 1 base and J shed 5 bases, with 8 bases lying between them. CDR1 is LGHDT and CDR2 is YNNKEL in the germline V gene (reference sequence). The CDR3 here is CASSQAQWTEAFF. The CDR3 DNA reads as TGTGCCAGCAGCCAAGCCCAGTGGACTGAAGCTTTCTTT.

The DNA of the CDR3 is TGCAGCGTTGAAAATTGGGGGAGCGATGGCTACACCTTC. Translating gives CSVENWGSDGYTF. The chain has TRBV29-1 and TRBJ1-2; maybe TRBD1 (5 bases). V was cut by 2 bases and J by 6 bases, with 13 bases left in between. The CDR3 contains 13 residues. Per germline, CDR1 SQVTM and CDR2 ANQGSEA.

The chain combines TRBV12-3 or TRBV12-4 with TRBJ1-1; D call uncertain. The ends were cut back, 7 bases at V and 5 bases at J, with 14 bases in the middle. This CDR3 has 13 residues. The CDR3 DNA reads TGTGCCAGCAACGTAGGTTCTGGGACTGAAGCTTTCTTT. Translating gives CASNVGSGTEAFF.

This clonotype was seen once. V usage is TRBV6-5 and J usage is TRBJ2-3; D is tentatively TRBD1 or TRBD2 (5 bases each). The germline V gene encodes CDR1 MNHEY and CDR2 SVGAGI. The CDR3 totals 13 residues. V was pared by 2 bases and J by 6 bases, with 9 bases between. CDR3 sequence: CASSYGGADTQYF. As DNA, the CDR3 is TGTGCCAGCAGTTACGGGGGAGCGGATACGCAGTATTTT.

Only a few counts were recorded for this clonotype. The CDR3 region is CASSFLVQGPEAFF. Here the CDR3 DNA reads TGTGCCAGCAGCTTCCTTGTTCAGGGGCCAGAAGCTTTCTTT. This chain joins TRBV7-9 and TRBJ1-1; weak D call: TRBD1 (6 bases). The CDR3 spans 14 residues. Germline CDR1 and CDR2: SEHNR and FQNEAQ (reference sequence). The V gene lost 3 bases and the J gene lost 8 bases, with 16 bases spanning the gap. The full variable domain, in which reference TRBV7-9 and TRBJ1-1 provide the parts outside the CDR3, is DTGVSQNPRHKITKRGQNVTFRCDPISEHNRLYWYRQTLGQGPEFLTYFQNEAQLEKSRLLSDRFSAERPKGSFSTLEIQRTEQGDSAMYLCASSFLVQGPEAFFGQGTRLTVV.

This rearrangement joins TRBV15 to TRBJ2-3; no firm D call. This CDR3 region has 14 residues. CDR1 and CDR2 from the germline V gene are LNHNV and YYDKDF (reference sequence). Trimming stripped 3 bases from V and 0 bases from J, with 7 bases between. The CDR3 DNA is TGTGCCACCAGCAGTTCTGAGAGCACAGATACGCAGTATTTT. Translated: CATSSSESTDTQYF.

The genes are TRBV3-1 and TRBJ1-2; D not resolved. Between the trimmed V and J ends, which lost 1 base and 11 bases, there was a span of 17 bases. Germline assignment: CDR1 LGHDT and CDR2 YNNKEL (reference sequence). The CDR3 has 14 amino acids. Here the CDR3 reads CASSQGGYLWRYTF. The CDR3 DNA sequence: TGTGCCAGCAGCCAAGGCGGATATTTATGGAGGTACACCTTC.

The chain links TRBV12-3 or TRBV12-4 to TRBJ2-1, with TRBD2 matching over 13 bases. The CDR3 consists of 15 residues. Unmatched junction bases numbered 9, after V lost 7 bases and J lost 9 bases. The CDR3 here is CASTSPGLAGVEQFF. CDR3 nucleotide sequence: TGTGCCAGCACCTCCCCCGGACTAGCGGGAGTTGAGCAGTTCTTC.

The chain recombines TRBV13 with TRBJ2-1, with 8 bases fitting TRBD2. CDR3 size: 15 residues. The germline gives CDR1 PRHDT, CDR2 FYEKMQ (reference sequence). Trimming took 3 bases from V and 6 from J; bases not matched to a gene: 7. CDR3 in amino acids: CASSLSREGGNEQFF. The CDR3 bases are TGTGCCAGCAGCTTGTCTCGGGAGGGTGGCAATGAGCAGTTCTTC.

J is TRBJ2-5 and V is TRBV25-1; TRBD2 is a possible D gene (7 bases). The CDR3 length is 14 residues. Trimming stripped 7 bases from V and 5 bases from J, with 17 bases between. CDR1 is MGHDK and CDR2 is SYGVNS in the germline V gene. This chain's CDR3 is CASTPTGRGETQYF. The CDR3 DNA is TGTGCCAGCACTCCAACAGGGAGGGGGGAGACCCAGTACTTC.

This CDR3 is CAWSSSGASNQPQHF. Here the CDR3 DNA reads TGTGCCTGGAGTTCCTCCGGGGCTAGCAATCAGCCCCAGCATTTT. The rearrangement joins TRBV30 to TRBJ1-5; tentatively, D is TRBD1 (5 bases). CDR1 and CDR2 (germline): GTSNPN, SVGIG (reference sequence). Trimming removed 2 bases from V and 0 bases from J, with 11 bases in between. The CDR3 spans 15 residues.